Presented here are 3 T cell receptor beta chains from one specimen sequenced in a study of cytomegalovirus exposure and HLA in healthy donors. Primers included in the PCR were 60 Vbeta and 13 Jbeta primers. Using immunoSEQ multiplex PCR, the repertoire was profiled, and TCRdb retains in-frame clones only, with some absent. The table includes 200,000 to 250,000 clones, more than 60% detected once. Sequencing was carried out using PBMCs. Source of these receptors: a woman aged 25-40 years in good health and CMV-seronegative.

The rearrangement links TRBV7-9 to TRBJ1-2, with D tentatively TRBD1 (5 bases). This CDR3 has 17 residues. V was cut by 5 bases and J by 0 bases, with 19 bases left in between. Germline V CDR1 and CDR2: SEHNR, FQNEAQ (reference sequence). The CDR3 spells CASSPGAGLGTNYGYTF. CDR3 in DNA: TGTGCCAGCAGCCCGGGCGCAGGGCTAGGGACTAACTATGGCTACACCTTC.

The V call is TRBV27, the J call TRBJ2-3, with D possibly matching TRBD1 (6 bases). Deletions cut 10 bases from V and 1 base from J, with 12 bases between. The CDR3 is 13 residues long. The germline V gene encodes CDR1 MNHEY and CDR2 SMNVEV (reference sequence). The CDR3 loop is CATGQRRTDTQYF. The CDR3 DNA reads TGTGCCACCGGACAGCGCCGCACAGATACGCAGTATTTT.

This clone was counted only a few times. The chain uses TRBV4-1 and TRBJ2-5; 16 positions match TRBD2. Per the germline V gene, CDR1 is MGHRA and CDR2 is YSYEKL. Trimming removed 4 bases from V and 1 base from J; junction bases left unmatched: 6. The CDR3 has 18 amino acids. The CDR3 region is CASSLGTSGRAGQETQYF. The CDR3, as DNA: TGCGCCAGCAGCCTCGGGACTAGCGGGAGGGCCGGCCAAGAGACCCAGTACTTC.